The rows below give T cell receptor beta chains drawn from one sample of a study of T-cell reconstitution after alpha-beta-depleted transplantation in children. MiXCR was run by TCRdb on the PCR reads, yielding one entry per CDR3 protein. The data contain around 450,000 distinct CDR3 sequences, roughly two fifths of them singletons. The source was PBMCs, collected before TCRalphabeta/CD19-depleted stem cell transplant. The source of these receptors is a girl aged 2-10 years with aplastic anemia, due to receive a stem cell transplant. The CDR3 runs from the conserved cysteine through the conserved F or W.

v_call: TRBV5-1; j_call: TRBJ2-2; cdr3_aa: CASSFLGLAGNTGELFF
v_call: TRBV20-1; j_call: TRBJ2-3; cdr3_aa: CSATLAGESTDTQYF
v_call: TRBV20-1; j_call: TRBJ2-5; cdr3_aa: CSARGGRGFLGETQYF
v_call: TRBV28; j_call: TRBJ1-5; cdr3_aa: CATGGHLNQPQHF
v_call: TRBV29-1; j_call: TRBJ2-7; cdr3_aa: CSVEGLEQGGYEQYF
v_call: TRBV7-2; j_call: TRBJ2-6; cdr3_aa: CAISSDRGRPGLILTF
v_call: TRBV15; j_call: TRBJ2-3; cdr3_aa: CATSRGDRISTDTQYF
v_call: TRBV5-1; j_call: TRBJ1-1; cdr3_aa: CASSLITGDTEAFF
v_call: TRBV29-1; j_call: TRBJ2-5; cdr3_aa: CSVALGVGETQYF
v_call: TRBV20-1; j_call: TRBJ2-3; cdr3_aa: CSARTSPGTGFPDTQYF
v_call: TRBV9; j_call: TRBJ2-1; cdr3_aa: CASSVEGQRINEQFF
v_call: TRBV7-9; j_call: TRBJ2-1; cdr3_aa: CASSSALAGGANEQFF
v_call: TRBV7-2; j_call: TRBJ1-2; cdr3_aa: CASSLGGAQDYGYTF
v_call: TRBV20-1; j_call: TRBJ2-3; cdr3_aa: CSAPDSSGGTDTQYF
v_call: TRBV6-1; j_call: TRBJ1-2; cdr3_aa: CASAPGVYGYTF
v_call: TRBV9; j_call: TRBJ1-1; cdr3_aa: CASSGSGPEAFF
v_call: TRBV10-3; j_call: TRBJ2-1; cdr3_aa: CAISESDLAVAGGNEQFF
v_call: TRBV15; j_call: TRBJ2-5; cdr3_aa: CATSIGQGWEETQYF
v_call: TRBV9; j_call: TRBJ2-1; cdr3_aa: CASSVGLAGSFEQFF
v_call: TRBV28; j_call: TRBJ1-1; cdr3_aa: CASRTIDMNTEAFF
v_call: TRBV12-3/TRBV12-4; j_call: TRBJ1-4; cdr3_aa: CASSSNPGQRLFF
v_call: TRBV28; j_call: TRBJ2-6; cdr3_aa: CASSFTVDWGRSSGANVLTF
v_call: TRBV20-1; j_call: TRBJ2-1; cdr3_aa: CSARDRHRSYNEQFF
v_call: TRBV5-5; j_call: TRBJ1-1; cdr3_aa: CASSNRDRDSEWDTEAFF
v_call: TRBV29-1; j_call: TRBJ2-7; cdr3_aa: CSVVLRGVRYEQYF
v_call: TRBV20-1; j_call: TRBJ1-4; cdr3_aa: CSAGRQGLTEKLFF
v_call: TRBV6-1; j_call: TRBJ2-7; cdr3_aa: CASSPGTGYSHEQYF
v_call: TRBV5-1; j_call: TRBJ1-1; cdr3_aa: CASSLVSNTEAFF